This entry lists 21 T cell receptor beta chains sequenced from one sample in a study of OX40 agonist ivuxolimab in advanced cancers. Clones were read by immunoSEQ multiplex PCR, and TCRdb kept only the in-frame ones, dropping some. This table has about 150,000 clones, about nine tenths appearing once. Source: CD4+ or CD8+ T cells sorted from blood, taken in a trial of the OX40 agonist ivuxolimab. Receptors originate from an adult with an advanced solid tumor such as melanoma, head and neck, liver or kidney cancer.

The J gene is TRBJ2-3, the V gene TRBV5-8, with D perhaps TRBD1 or TRBD2 (7 bases each). The germline V and J ends were trimmed by 3 bases and 2 bases, with 13 bases remaining between them. Germline V gene lookup returns CDR1 SGHTS and CDR2 YDEGEE. This CDR3 comprises 15 residues. The DNA for the CDR3 is TGTGCCAGCAGCTCCAGGGGGGGTTCCACAGATACGCAGTATTTT. This translates into CASSSRGGSTDTQYF. The complete variable domain, with remaining parts taken from reference TRBV5-8 and TRBJ2-3, reads EAGVTQSPTHLIKTRGQQATLRCSPISGHTSVYWYQQALGLGLQFLLWYDEGEERNRGNFPPRFSGRQFPNYSSELNVNALELEDSALYLCASSSRGGSTDTQYFGPGTRLTVL.

This chain joins TRBV9 and TRBJ2-3, with D maybe TRBD2 (5 bases). CDR3 length: 14 amino acids. CDR1 SGDLS and CDR2 YYNGEE come from the germline V gene. V was pared by 4 bases and J by 5 bases, with 14 bases between. This CDR3 reads CASSNGNSGDTQYF. CDR3 sequence (DNA): TGTGCCAGCAGCAACGGGAATTCGGGAGATACGCAGTATTTT.

The gene calls are TRBV27 and TRBJ2-7; 8 nucleotides match TRBD2. Per the germline V gene, CDR1 is MNHEY and CDR2 is SMNVEV (reference sequence). J was trimmed by 1 base and V by 6 bases; bases with no gene match: 11. This CDR3 region has 16 residues. CDR3 nucleotides: TGTGCCAGCAGGTTGGTCGGGGCTAGCGGGTCCTACGAGCAGTACTTC. Its translation is CASRLVGASGSYEQYF.

The rearrangement uses TRBV29-1 and TRBJ2-3; TRBD2 might be the D (5 bases). The CDR3 extends over 14 amino acids. The V and J ends lost 5 bases and 0 bases respectively, with 12 bases between them. CDR1 is SQVTM and CDR2 is ANQGSEA in the germline V gene. Here the CDR3 DNA reads TGCAGCGTTCTTCGGACTTCTAGCACAGATACGCAGTATTTT. Protein: CSVLRTSSTDTQYF.

CDR3: CASSPPGGLQETQYF. The CDR3 DNA sequence: TGTGCCAGCTCACCACCCGGGGGACTCCAAGAGACCCAGTACTTC. J is TRBJ2-5 and V is TRBV18; possibly TRBD2 for D (6 bases). Germline V gene sequence: CDR1 KGHSH, CDR2 LQKENI. V shed 0 bases and J shed 1 base, with 9 bases lying between them. There are 15 residues in the CDR3. The full variable domain, in which reference TRBV18 and TRBJ2-5 provide the parts outside the CDR3, is NAGVMQNPRHLVRRRGQEARLRCSPMKGHSHVYWYRQLPEEGLKFMVYLQKENIIDESGMPKERFSAEFPKEGPSILRIQQVVRGDSAAYFCASSPPGGLQETQYFGPGTRLLVL.

The V and J genes are TRBV19 and TRBJ2-2; 9 bases are shared with TRBD2. Germline values: CDR1 LNHDA, CDR2 SQIVND (reference sequence). The CDR3 consists of 15 residues. J was trimmed by 7 bases and V by 3 bases; bases with no gene match: 6. CDR3: CASSMRGRDSGELFF. The CDR3 DNA is TGTGCCAGTAGTATGCGCGGGAGGGATAGCGGGGAGCTGTTTTTT.

V and J are TRBV19 and TRBJ1-4, with D possibly TRBD1 on 6 matching bases. Between the trimmed V and J ends, which lost 7 bases and 0 bases, there was a span of 15 bases. This CDR3 has 16 amino acids. CDR1 is LNHDA and CDR2 is SQIVND in the germline V gene (reference sequence). The CDR3 here is CASMSQGIATNEKLFF. The CDR3 region has the DNA TGTGCCAGTATGAGTCAGGGGATAGCAACTAATGAAAAACTGTTTTTT.

This chain links TRBV5-1 with TRBJ2-1; D not resolved. CDR3 size: 12 residues. Germline V gives CDR1 SGHRS, CDR2 YFSETQ. The V end lost 2 bases, the J end lost 10 bases, and 10 bases lay between the germline ends. Written as DNA, the CDR3 is TGCGCCAGCAGCTTCTCGGCTGGCGAGCAGTTCTTC. Translation gives CASSFSAGEQFF.

This chain joins TRBV19 and TRBJ2-7; weak D call: TRBD2 (6 bases). The CDR3 runs 14 residues. Germline CDR1 reads LNHDA; CDR2 reads SQIVND (reference sequence). V was trimmed by 4 bases and J by 1 base, leaving 11 bases between them. CDR3 in DNA: TGTGCCAGTAGTAGCGGGGCTCGGTCCTACGAGCAGTACTTC. It encodes CASSSGARSYEQYF.

The rearrangement links TRBV5-4 to TRBJ1-2, with 10 positions matching TRBD1. Losses at the gene ends were 0 bases for V and 5 bases for J; bases not matched to a gene: 4. This CDR3 is built from 15 residues. CDR1 is SGHNT and CDR2 is YYREEE in the germline V gene (reference sequence). The CDR3 here is CASSLGGQGGYGYTF. The DNA for the CDR3 is TGTGCCAGCAGCTTGGGCGGACAGGGGGGGTATGGCTACACCTTC.

Notes on this clone: Additional DNA sequences in this sample encode the identical CDR3. The rearrangement joins TRBV28 to TRBJ2-3; D is possibly TRBD1 (5 bases). The CDR3 has 11 residues. The germline V gene has CDR1 MDHEN and CDR2 SYDVKM. The V end was cut by 4 bases, the J end by 6 bases, with 5 bases between. Here the CDR3 DNA reads TGTGCCAGCAGTTCAGGGGATACGCAGTATTTT. Translated: CASSSGDTQYF.

The rearrangement links TRBV6-1 to TRBJ1-5; TRBD1 is a possible D gene (6 bases). Germline-derived CDR1 and CDR2 are MNHNS and SASEGT. The germline V and J ends were trimmed by 6 bases and 7 bases, with 16 bases remaining between them. The CDR3 runs to 14 residues. CDR3 protein: CASSPDRHRQPQHF. CDR3 bases: TGTGCCAGCAGCCCTGACAGGCACAGGCAGCCCCAGCATTTT.

V usage is TRBV7-9 and J usage is TRBJ2-7; the D gene is possibly TRBD1 (6 bases). The CDR3 extends over 12 amino acids. CDR1 SEHNR and CDR2 FQNEAQ come from the germline V gene (reference sequence). Trimming took 7 bases from V and 3 from J, leaving 10 bases between them. The CDR3 DNA reads as TGTGCCAGCACGCGGACAGTCTACGAGCAGTACTTC. This sequence encodes CASTRTVYEQYF.

The chain's CDR3 is CASSPSGSGPDTQYF. CDR3 nucleotide sequence: TGTGCCAGCAGCCCGAGCGGGAGTGGACCAGATACGCAGTATTTT. This chain uses TRBV7-3 with TRBJ2-3; 8 bases fit TRBD2. The CDR3 has 15 residues. J was trimmed by 4 bases and V by 5 bases; bases with no gene match: 8. CDR1 and CDR2 (germline): SGHTA, FQGTGA.

The rearrangement links TRBV30 to TRBJ2-1; D not resolved. Trimming removed 2 bases at V and 0 bases at J, with 23 bases between. The CDR3 spans 19 residues. CDR1 is GTSNPN, CDR2 SVGIG, per germline (reference sequence). The CDR3 protein is CAWSRVGRSWDSSYNEQFF. In DNA, the CDR3 is TGTGCCTGGAGTAGAGTGGGTAGGTCCTGGGATAGCTCCTACAATGAGCAGTTCTTC.

In its sample, this clone was seen once. This sequence joins TRBV27 and TRBJ1-5, with 8 positions matching TRBD1. The CDR3 covers 16 residues. Germline CDR1 and CDR2: MNHEY and SMNVEV (reference sequence). V was pared by 2 bases and J by 7 bases, with 10 bases of the junction left unmatched. The DNA for the CDR3 is TGTGCCAGCAGTTTACTGGGGACAGGCAGTGAACAGCCCCAGCATTTT. Translating gives CASSLLGTGSEQPQHF.

V and J are TRBV9 and TRBJ2-5; the D gene is possibly TRBD2 (6 bases). Trimming left V 0 bases short and J 5 bases short, with 14 bases between. Germline V gene lookup returns CDR1 SGDLS and CDR2 YYNGEE. This CDR3 is 15 amino acids long. The CDR3 coding sequence is TGTGCCAGCAGCGTAGTTGGAGGGTTTGGGGAGACCCAGTACTTC. Its translation: CASSVVGGFGETQYF.

V usage is TRBV5-1 and J usage is TRBJ2-3, with 7 bases lining up with TRBD1. The CDR3 length is 14 residues. Losses at the gene ends were 2 bases for V and 5 bases for J; bases not matched to a gene: 5. Germline V lookup: CDR1 SGHRS, CDR2 YFSETQ. Written as DNA, the CDR3 is TGCGCCAGCAGCTTAGGACAGGTAGGAGATACGCAGTATTTT. It encodes CASSLGQVGDTQYF. Together with reference TRBV5-1 and TRBJ2-3, the CDR3 gives the full variable domain: KAGVTQTPRYLIKTRGQQVTLSCSPISGHRSVSWYQQTPGQGLQFLFEYFSETQRNKGNFPGRFSGRQFSNSRSEMNVSTLELGDSALYLCASSLGQVGDTQYFGPGTRLTVL.

CDR3 nucleotide sequence: TGTGCCAGTACACAACAGGGCTCTGGGGCCAACGTCCTGACTTTC. Its translation is CASTQQGSGANVLTF. The rearrangement uses TRBV19 and TRBJ2-6; D is possibly TRBD1 (6 bases). The CDR3 consists of 15 residues. Trimming removed 7 bases from V and 0 bases from J, with 10 bases in between. Per germline, CDR1 LNHDA and CDR2 SQIVND (reference sequence).

The genes are TRBV5-1 and TRBJ2-2; D ambiguous. Germline V gene data show CDR1 as SGHRS and CDR2 as YFSETQ. The V and J ends lost 4 bases and 7 bases respectively, with 14 bases between them. CDR3 size: 14 residues. CDR3 sequence: CASSQVRSGGELFF. As DNA, the CDR3 is TGCGCCAGCAGCCAAGTTAGAAGTGGCGGGGAGCTGTTTTTT.

This clone was counted a single time. This chain links TRBV18 with TRBJ2-7, with D possibly matching TRBD1 (5 bases). Germline V gives CDR1 KGHSH, CDR2 LQKENI. Trimming pared 3 bases from V and 2 bases from J, leaving 11 bases between. This CDR3 is 14 amino acids long. The CDR3 here is CASSPKDTTYEQYF. Written as DNA, the CDR3 is TGTGCCAGCTCACCGAAGGACACCACCTACGAGCAGTACTTC.